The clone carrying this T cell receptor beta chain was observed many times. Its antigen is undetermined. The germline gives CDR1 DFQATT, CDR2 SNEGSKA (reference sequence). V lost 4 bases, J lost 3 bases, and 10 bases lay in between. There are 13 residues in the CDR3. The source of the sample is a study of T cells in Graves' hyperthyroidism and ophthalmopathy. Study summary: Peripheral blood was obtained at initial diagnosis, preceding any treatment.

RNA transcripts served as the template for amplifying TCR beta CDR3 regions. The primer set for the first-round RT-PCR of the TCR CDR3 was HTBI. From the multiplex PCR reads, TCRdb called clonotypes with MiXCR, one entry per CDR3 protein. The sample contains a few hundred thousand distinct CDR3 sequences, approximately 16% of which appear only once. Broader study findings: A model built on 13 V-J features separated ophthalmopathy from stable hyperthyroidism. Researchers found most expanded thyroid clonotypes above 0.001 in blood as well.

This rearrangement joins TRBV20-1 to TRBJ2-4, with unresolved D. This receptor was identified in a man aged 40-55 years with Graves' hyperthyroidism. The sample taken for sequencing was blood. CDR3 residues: CSAKLQGKNIQYF. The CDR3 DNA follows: TGCAGTGCTAAGTTGCAAGGCAAAAACATTCAGTACTTC.